A single sample is the source of the 5 T cell receptor beta chains below, sequenced in a study of T cells expressing NK-cell markers. TCRdb reprocessed the 5' RACE reads and reports one entry per CDR3 protein, with no DNA. This specimen shows some 110,000 distinct CDR3 sequences; the ten leading clones hold less than 20%. Material for sequencing was blood T cells: a sorted CD56 or NKG2C T cell subset, CD4+ or CD8+ T cells, or bulk PBMC T cells (not recorded which). These receptors all come from a woman between 18 and 70 years old in good health.

J is TRBJ2-7 and V is TRBV16; TCRdb indicates TRBD2, and absent DNA this call remains unverified. The CDR3 has 15 amino acids. Germline-derived CDR1 and CDR2 are KGHSY and FQNENV. CDR3 region: CASSQSGPADYEQYF.

This chain links TRBV28 with TRBJ2-1; TCRdb's D call, TRBD1, is unchecked because there is no DNA. The CDR3 has 14 amino acids. CDR1 MDHEN and CDR2 SYDVKM come from the germline V gene. Here the CDR3 reads CASRTGASYNEQFF. Variable domain in full (rest from reference TRBV28 and TRBJ2-1): DVKVTQSSRYLVKRTGEKVFLECVQDMDHENMFWYRQDPGLGLRLIYFSYDVKMKEKGDIPEGYSVSREKKERFSLILESASTNQTSMYLCASRTGASYNEQFFGPGTRLTVL.

This chain joins TRBV4-1 and TRBJ2-3. Germline loops: CDR1 MGHRA, CDR2 YSYEKL. The CDR3 runs 14 residues. CDR3 protein: CASSQDGRLDTQYF.

J is TRBJ2-1 and V is TRBV7-6; TCRdb outputs TRBD2, but without DNA this stays unchecked. CDR3 length equals 15 residues. Germline V gene lookup returns CDR1 SGHVS and CDR2 FNYEAQ. The CDR3 region is CASSLLREGRYEQFF.

V and J are TRBV5-6 and TRBJ1-1. CDR1 and CDR2 from the germline V gene are SGHDT and YYEEEE. The CDR3 totals 11 residues. CDR3 loop: CASSSDLDAFF.